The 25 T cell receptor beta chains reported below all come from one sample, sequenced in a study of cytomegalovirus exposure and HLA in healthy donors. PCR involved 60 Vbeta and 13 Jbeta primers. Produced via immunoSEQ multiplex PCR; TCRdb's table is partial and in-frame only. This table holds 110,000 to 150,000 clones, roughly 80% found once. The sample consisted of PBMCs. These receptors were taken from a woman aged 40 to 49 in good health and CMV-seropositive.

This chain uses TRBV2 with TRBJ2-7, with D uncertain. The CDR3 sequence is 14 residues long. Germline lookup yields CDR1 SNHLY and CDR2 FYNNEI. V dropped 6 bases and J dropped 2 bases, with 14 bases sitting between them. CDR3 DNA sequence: TGTGCCAGCAGCCGTAAGGCGGCAACCTACGAGCAGTACTTC. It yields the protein CASSRKAATYEQYF.

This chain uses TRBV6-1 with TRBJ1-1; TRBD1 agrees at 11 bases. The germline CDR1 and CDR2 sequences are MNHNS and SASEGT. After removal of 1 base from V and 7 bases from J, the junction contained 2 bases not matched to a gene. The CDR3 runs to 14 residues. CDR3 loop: CASSEVGTGGEAFF. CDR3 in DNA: TGTGCCAGCAGTGAAGTGGGGACAGGGGGTGAAGCTTTCTTT.

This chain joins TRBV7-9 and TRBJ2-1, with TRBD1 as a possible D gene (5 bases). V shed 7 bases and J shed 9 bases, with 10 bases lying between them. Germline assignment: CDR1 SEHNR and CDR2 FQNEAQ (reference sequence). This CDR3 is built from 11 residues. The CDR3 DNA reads TGTGCCAGCACCCCAGGGCCTGAGCAGTTCTTC. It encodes CASTPGPEQFF.

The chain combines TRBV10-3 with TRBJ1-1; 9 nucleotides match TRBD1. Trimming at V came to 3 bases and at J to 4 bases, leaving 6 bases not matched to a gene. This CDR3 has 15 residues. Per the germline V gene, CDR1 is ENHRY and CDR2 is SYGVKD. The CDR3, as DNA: TGTGCCATCAGTGACCCGGGACAGGGTACCACTGAAGCTTTCTTT. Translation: CAISDPGQGTTEAFF.

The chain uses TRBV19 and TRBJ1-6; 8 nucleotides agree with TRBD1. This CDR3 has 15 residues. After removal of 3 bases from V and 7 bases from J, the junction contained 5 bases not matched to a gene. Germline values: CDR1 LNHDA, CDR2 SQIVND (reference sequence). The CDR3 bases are TGTGCCAGTAGTATGAGGACAGGGTCAAATTCACCCCTCCACTTT. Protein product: CASSMRTGSNSPLHF.

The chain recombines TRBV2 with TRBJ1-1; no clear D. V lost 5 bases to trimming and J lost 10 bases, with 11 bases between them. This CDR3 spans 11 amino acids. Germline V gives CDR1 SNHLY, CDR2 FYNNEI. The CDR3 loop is CASSMLTGAFF. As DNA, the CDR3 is TGTGCCAGCAGTATGCTCACGGGAGCTTTCTTT. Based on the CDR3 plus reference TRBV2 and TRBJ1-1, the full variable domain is EPEVTQTPSHQVTQMGQEVILRCVPISNHLYFYWYRQILGQKVEFLVSFYNNEISEKSEIFDDQFSVERPDGSNFTLKIRSTKLEDSAMYFCASSMLTGAFFGQGTRLTVV.

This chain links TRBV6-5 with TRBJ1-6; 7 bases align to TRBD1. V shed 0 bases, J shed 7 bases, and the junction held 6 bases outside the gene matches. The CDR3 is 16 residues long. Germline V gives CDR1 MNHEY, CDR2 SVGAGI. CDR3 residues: CASSYSRDSLNSPLHF. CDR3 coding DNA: TGTGCCAGCAGTTACTCAAGGGACAGCCTCAATTCACCCCTCCACTTT.

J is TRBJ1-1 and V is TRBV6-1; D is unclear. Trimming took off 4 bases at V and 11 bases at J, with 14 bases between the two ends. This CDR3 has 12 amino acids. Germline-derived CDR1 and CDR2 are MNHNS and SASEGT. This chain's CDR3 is CASSVALHEAFF. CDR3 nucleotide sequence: TGTGCCAGCAGTGTCGCCCTTCATGAGGCTTTCTTT.

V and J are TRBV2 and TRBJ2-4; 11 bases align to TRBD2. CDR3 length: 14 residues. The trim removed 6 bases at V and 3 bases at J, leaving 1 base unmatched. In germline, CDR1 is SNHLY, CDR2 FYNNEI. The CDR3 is CASSGTSGKNIQYF. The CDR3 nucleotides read TGTGCCAGCAGCGGGACTAGCGGCAAAAACATTCAGTACTTC.

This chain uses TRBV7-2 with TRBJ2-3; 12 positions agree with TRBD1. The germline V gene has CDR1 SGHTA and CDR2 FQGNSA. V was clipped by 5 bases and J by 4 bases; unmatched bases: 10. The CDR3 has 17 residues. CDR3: CASSLYLGQGASDTQYF. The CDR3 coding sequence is TGTGCCAGCAGCCTCTACTTGGGACAGGGGGCTTCAGATACGCAGTATTTT.

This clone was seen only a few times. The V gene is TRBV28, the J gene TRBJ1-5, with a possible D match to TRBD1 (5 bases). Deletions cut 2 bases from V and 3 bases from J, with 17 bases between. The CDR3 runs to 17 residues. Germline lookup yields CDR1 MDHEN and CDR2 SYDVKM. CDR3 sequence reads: CASSLIQAEAFNQPQHF. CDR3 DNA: TGTGCCAGCAGTTTAATACAGGCCGAGGCGTTCAATCAGCCCCAGCATTTT.

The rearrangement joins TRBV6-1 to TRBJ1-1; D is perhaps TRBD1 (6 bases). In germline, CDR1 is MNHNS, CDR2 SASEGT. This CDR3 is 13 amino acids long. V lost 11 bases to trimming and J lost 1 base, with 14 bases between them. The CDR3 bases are TGTGCCTCCGAGGGGGTGGGGAACACTGAAGCTTTCTTT. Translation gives CASEGVGNTEAFF.

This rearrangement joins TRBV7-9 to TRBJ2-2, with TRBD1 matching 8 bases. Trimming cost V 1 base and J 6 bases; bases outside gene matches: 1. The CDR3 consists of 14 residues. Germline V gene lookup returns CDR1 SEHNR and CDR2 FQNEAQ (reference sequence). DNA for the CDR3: TGTGCCAGCAGCTTAGAACAGGGGGCCGGGGAGCTGTTTTTT. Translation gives CASSLEQGAGELFF.

The CDR3 loop is CASTPQGALQETQYF. The CDR3 region has the DNA TGTGCCAGTACTCCTCAGGGGGCGCTTCAAGAGACCCAGTACTTC. This chain joins TRBV6-5 and TRBJ2-5; TRBD1 matches 8 bases. Germline V lookup: CDR1 MNHEY, CDR2 SVGAGI. The CDR3 is made up of 15 amino acids. J was trimmed by 2 bases and V by 9 bases; bases with no gene match: 11.

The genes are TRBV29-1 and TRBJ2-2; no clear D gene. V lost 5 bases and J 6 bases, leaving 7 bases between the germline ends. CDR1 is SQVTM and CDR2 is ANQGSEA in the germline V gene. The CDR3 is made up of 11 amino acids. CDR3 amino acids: CSVQVSGELFF. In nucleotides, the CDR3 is TGCAGCGTTCAAGTATCCGGGGAGCTGTTTTTT.

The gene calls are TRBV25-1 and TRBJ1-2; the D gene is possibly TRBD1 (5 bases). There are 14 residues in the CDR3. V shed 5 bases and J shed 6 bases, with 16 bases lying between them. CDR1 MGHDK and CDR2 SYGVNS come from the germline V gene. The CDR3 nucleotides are TGTGCCAGCAGTAGCGCAGGGTGGAAGGATGGCTACACCTTC. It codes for CASSSAGWKDGYTF.

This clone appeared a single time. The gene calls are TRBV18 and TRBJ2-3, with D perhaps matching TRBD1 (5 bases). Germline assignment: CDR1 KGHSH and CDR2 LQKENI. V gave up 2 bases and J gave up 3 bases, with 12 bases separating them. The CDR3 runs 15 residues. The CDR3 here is CASSPSRQPTDTQYF. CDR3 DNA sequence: TGTGCCAGCTCACCATCGCGACAGCCGACAGATACGCAGTATTTT. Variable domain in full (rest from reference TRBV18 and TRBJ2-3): NAGVMQNPRHLVRRRGQEARLRCSPMKGHSHVYWYRQLPEEGLKFMVYLQKENIIDESGMPKERFSAEFPKEGPSILRIQQVVRGDSAAYFCASSPSRQPTDTQYFGPGTRLTVL.

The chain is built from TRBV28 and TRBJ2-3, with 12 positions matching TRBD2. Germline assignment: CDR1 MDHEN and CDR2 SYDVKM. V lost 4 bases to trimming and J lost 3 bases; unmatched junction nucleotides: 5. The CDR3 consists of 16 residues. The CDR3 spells CASSSSGRAGTDTQYF. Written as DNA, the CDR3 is TGTGCCAGCAGTTCTAGCGGGAGGGCCGGGACAGATACGCAGTATTTT.

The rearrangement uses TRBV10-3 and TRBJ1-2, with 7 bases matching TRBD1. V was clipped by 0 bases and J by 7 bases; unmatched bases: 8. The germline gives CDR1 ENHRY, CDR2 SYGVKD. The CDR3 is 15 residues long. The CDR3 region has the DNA TGTGCCATCAGTGAGTCGACCCAGGGGGTAGGTGGCTACACCTTC. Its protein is CAISESTQGVGGYTF.

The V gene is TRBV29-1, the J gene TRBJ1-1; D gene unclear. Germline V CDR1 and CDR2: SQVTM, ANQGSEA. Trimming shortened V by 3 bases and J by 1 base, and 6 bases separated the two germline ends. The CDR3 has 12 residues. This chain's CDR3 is CSVDRSNTEAFF. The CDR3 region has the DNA TGCAGCGTTGACAGGTCGAACACTGAAGCTTTCTTT.

The CDR3 is CASSLLGQGIRAMNTEAFF. The CDR3 region has the DNA TGTGCCAGCAGTTTATTGGGACAGGGGATAAGGGCCATGAACACTGAAGCTTTCTTT. The rearrangement joins TRBV27 to TRBJ1-1; 10 positions agree with TRBD1. The V and J ends lost 1 base and 0 bases, in that order; junction bases with no gene match: 11. The CDR3 consists of 19 residues. The germline V gene has CDR1 MNHEY and CDR2 SMNVEV (reference sequence).

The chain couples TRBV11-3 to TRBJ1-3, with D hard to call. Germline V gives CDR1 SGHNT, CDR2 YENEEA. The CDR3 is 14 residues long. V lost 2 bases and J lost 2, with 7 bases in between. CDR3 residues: CASSLRGPGNTIYF. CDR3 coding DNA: TGTGCCAGCAGCTTACGGGGTCCTGGAAACACCATATATTTT.

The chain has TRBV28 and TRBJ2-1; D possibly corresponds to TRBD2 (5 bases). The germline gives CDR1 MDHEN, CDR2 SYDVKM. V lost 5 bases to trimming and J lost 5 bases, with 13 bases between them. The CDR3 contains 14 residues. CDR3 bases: TGTGCCAGCAGTCTAACCGGGATTCACAATGAGCAGTTCTTC. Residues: CASSLTGIHNEQFF.

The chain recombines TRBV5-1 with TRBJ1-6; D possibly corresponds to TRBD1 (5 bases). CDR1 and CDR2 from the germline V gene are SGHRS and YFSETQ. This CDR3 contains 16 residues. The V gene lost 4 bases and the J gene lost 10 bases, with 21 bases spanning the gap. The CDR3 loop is CASSPRGRGGTSPLHF. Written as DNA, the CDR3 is TGCGCCAGCAGCCCGAGAGGACGGGGGGGAACATCACCCCTCCACTTT.

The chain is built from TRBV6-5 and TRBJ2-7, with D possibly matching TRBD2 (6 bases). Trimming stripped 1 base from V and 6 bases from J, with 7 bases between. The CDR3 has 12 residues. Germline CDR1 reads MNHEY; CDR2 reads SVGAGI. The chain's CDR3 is CASSYFGGEQYF. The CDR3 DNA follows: TGTGCCAGCAGTTACTTCGGGGGCGAGCAGTACTTC.